The rows below give T cell receptor beta chains drawn from one sample of a study of blood T cell repertoires in COVID-19. The protocol was immunoSEQ multiplex PCR, while the TCRdb copy is restricted to in-frame clones and leaves out a portion. The sample includes about 67,000 clones, around nine tenths of them seen just once. Material for sequencing was peripheral blood. These receptors were collected from an elderly woman with acute or convalescent COVID-19. The CDR3 runs from the conserved cysteine through the conserved F or W. The D gene is left open where the match is weak. Clone size appears in some rows only: once, few, many, or a class for an expanded clone.

size,D,length,J,V,CDR3,DNA
.,TRBD1,13,TRBJ1-1,TRBV3-1/TRBV3-2,CASGRTGYTEAFF,TGTGCCAGCGGGAGGACAGGCTACACTGAAGCTTTCTTT
.,TRBD2,16,TRBJ2-1,TRBV5-1,CASSPGLAGGNDEQFF,TGCGCCAGCAGCCCCGGACTAGCGGGGGGCAACGATGAGCAGTTCTTC
once,.,16,TRBJ1-3,TRBV27,CASSLYGGNTGNTIYF,TGTGCCAGCAGTTTATACGGCGGAAATACTGGAAACACCATATATTTT
once,.,14,TRBJ2-5,TRBV3-1/TRBV3-2,CASSQGPGKETQYF,TGTGCCAGCAGCCAAGGTCCCGGGAAAGAGACCCAGTACTTC
.,.,14,TRBJ1-2,TRBV7-8,CASSLGAAGYGYTF,TGTGCCAGCAGCTTAGGGGCGGCAGGGTATGGCTACACCTTC
once,TRBD2,15,TRBJ2-1,TRBV7-3,CASSLFTSGVNEQFF,TGTGCCAGCAGCTTATTTACTAGCGGGGTGAATGAGCAGTTCTTC
.,.,15,TRBJ1-2,TRBV5-6,CASSFVPERNYGYTF,TGTGCCAGCAGCTTCGTACCGGAGAGGAACTATGGCTACACCTTC
.,TRBD1,15,TRBJ1-1,TRBV5-6,CASSSGTGTGTEAFF,TGTGCCAGCAGCTCGGGAACCGGGACAGGGACTGAAGCTTTCTTT
.,.,14,TRBJ2-5,TRBV5-4,CASSFLQAGETQYF,TGTGCCAGCAGCTTCCTTCAAGCGGGAGAGACCCAGTACTTC
.,TRBD1,16,TRBJ1-5,TRBV28,CASRTPGQGWSQPQHF,TGTGCCAGCAGGACCCCGGGACAGGGTTGGTCTCAGCCCCAGCATTTT
.,TRBD1,16,TRBJ1-2,TRBV5-1,CASTLRTGGSNYGYTF,TGCGCCAGCACTCTACGTACAGGGGGCTCTAACTATGGCTACACCTTC
.,TRBD1,13,TRBJ2-2,TRBV29-1,CSVDRGYTGELFF,TGCAGCGTTGACAGGGGGTACACCGGGGAGCTGTTTTTT
.,TRBD1,16,TRBJ1-2,TRBV19,CASSPTGTGGNYGYTF,TGTGCCAGTAGTCCAACCGGGACAGGCGGTAACTATGGCTACACCTTC
once,.,16,TRBJ2-3,TRBV4-2,CASSQDLGEGADTQYF,TGTGCCAGCAGCCAAGATTTGGGGGAGGGGGCAGATACGCAGTATTTT
once,.,14,TRBJ1-1,TRBV28,CASSLLGEGTEAFF,TGTGCCAGCAGTTTATTGGGGGAGGGCACTGAAGCTTTCTTT
.,.,13,TRBJ1-2,TRBV19,CASSIQGAGGYTF,TGTGCCAGTAGTATACAAGGCGCGGGGGGCTACACCTTC
few,.,16,TRBJ1-2,TRBV5-1,CASSLGPGLLRYGYTF,TGCGCCAGCAGCTTGGGGCCGGGACTTCTGCGGTATGGCTACACCTTC
.,TRBD1,15,TRBJ2-7,TRBV9,CASSVGGQGDYEQYF,TGTGCCAGCAGCGTAGGGGGACAGGGGGACTACGAGCAGTACTTC
.,TRBD1,14,TRBJ2-7,TRBV11-2,CASSLGTGGYEQYF,TGTGCCAGCAGCTTAGGGACAGGGGGTTACGAGCAGTACTTC
.,TRBD1,19,TRBJ1-4,TRBV12-5,CASGLAPGTGTRTNEKLFF,TGTGCTAGTGGTTTGGCTCCGGGGACAGGTACGAGAACTAATGAAAAACTGTTTTTT
.,.,11,TRBJ2-7,TRBV5-1,CASSTDYEQYF,TGCGCCAGCAGTACAGACTACGAGCAGTACTTC
.,.,16,TRBJ2-6,TRBV7-9,CASSLLTGPGANVLTF,TGTGCCAGCAGCTTACTCACAGGGCCTGGGGCCAACGTCCTGACTTTC
.,TRBD1,12,TRBJ2-7,TRBV29-1,CSVSDRVGEQYF,TGCAGCGTTTCGGACAGGGTGGGCGAGCAGTACTTC
.,TRBD1,13,TRBJ1-2,TRBV2,CAAGQEANYGYTF,TGTGCCGCCGGACAGGAGGCGAACTATGGCTACACCTTC
.,.,13,TRBJ1-5,TRBV18,CASSPGQNQPQHF,TGTGCCAGCTCACCGGGACAAAATCAGCCCCAGCATTTT
.,TRBD2,13,TRBJ2-3,TRBV5-1,CASRLAGTDTQYF,TGCGCCAGCAGGCTAGCGGGAACAGATACGCAGTATTTT
few,.,17,TRBJ2-3,TRBV24-1,CATSDLGAEDGSYAQYF,TGTGCCACCAGTGATTTGGGAGCGGAAGATGGTTCTTACGCGCAGTATTTT
.,.,13,TRBJ2-7,TRBV12-3/TRBV12-4,CASSPTGTYEQYF,TGTGCCAGCAGTCCGACGGGTACCTACGAGCAGTACTTC
.,.,14,TRBJ1-1,TRBV2,CASTAGWGRLEAFF,TGTGCCAGCACTGCAGGGTGGGGGCGACTTGAAGCTTTCTTT
.,TRBD1,14,TRBJ1-4,TRBV4-2,CASSRDRINEKLFF,TGTGCCAGCAGCCGGGACAGGATTAATGAAAAACTGTTTTTT
.,.,13,TRBJ1-1,TRBV12-3/TRBV12-4,CASSIGQSREAFF,TGTGCCAGCAGTATAGGACAGTCTCGTGAAGCTTTCTTT